This T cell receptor (beta chain) appears in the sequencing data of a study of blood T cells in healthy people across ages. General observations from the study: Roughly linearly, TCR beta diversity per million T cells fell as age increased.

Together with a sample-barcoded 5' primer, a J-beta primer mix was included in a second PCR lasting roughly 6 to 12 cycles. MiXCR, applied by TCRdb to the 5' RACE reads, yields one record per CDR3 protein. This sample has more than 900,000 distinct CDR3 sequences, with 25% to 35% found just once. This clonotype has just a few counts. Its target is not known. Germline CDR1 is SQVTM and CDR2 is ANQGSEA. After removal of 5 bases from V and 11 bases from J, the junction contained 12 bases not matched to a gene. The CDR3 has 13 residues. The data also belong to a second study, concerning T cells of mothers and their children.

The sequenced sample consisted of blood. This clonotype originated in a woman aged 40 to 49 in good health. The J gene is TRBJ2-5, the V gene TRBV29-1; 9 bases agree with TRBD2. The CDR3 region is CSVFLASGDEQYF. The DNA for the CDR3 is TGCAGCGTTTTCCTGGCTAGCGGGGATGAGCAGTACTTC. Full variable domain (rest looked up from reference TRBV29-1 and TRBJ2-5): SAVISQKPSRDICQRGTSLTIQCQVDSQVTMMFWYRQQPGQSLTLIATANQGSEATYESGFVIDKFPISRPNLTFSTLTVSNMSPEDSSIYLCSVFLASGDEQYFGPGTRLLVL.